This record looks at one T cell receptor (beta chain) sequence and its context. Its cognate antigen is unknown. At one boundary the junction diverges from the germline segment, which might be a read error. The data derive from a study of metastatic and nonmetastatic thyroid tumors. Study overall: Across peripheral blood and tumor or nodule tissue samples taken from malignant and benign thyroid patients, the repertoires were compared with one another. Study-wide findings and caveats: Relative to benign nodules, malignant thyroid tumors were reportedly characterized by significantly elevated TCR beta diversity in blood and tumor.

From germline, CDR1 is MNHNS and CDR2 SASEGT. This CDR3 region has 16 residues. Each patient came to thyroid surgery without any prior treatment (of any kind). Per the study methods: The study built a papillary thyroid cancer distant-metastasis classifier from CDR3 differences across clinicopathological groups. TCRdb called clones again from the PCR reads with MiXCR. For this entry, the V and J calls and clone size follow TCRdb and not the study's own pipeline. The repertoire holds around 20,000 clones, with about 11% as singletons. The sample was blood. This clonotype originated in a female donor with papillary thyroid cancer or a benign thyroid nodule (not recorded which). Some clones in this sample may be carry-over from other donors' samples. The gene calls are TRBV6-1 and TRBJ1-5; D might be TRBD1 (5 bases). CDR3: CAGSDTGAIGNQPQHF. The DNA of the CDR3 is TGTGCCGGCAGTGATACCGGGGCCATAGGCAATCAGCCCCAGCATTTT.